The present T cell receptor beta chain was sequenced within a study of blood T cells in healthy people across ages. There are 14 residues in the CDR3. The germline gives CDR1 MNHNY, CDR2 SVGAGI (reference sequence). V was clipped by 6 bases and J by 3 bases; unmatched bases: 5. As for this clonotype: As yet, its antigen is unknown.

The study's findings and limits: Lack of knowledge of donor CMV status possibly confounded expanded clonotype changes.

A second roughly 6 to 11 cycle PCR used barcoded and J-beta primers. TCRdb re-called the 5' RACE reads through MiXCR, storing one row per CDR3 protein. The data show hundreds of thousands of distinct CDR3 sequences, with around half seen just once and 25% to 35% held by the top ten. Sample: blood. This chain links TRBV6-6 with TRBJ2-5, with 9 nucleotides matching TRBD2. The sequence derives from a woman aged 55-69 years in good health. The CDR3 loop reads CASRMGLAKETQYF. CDR3 bases: TGTGCCAGCAGGATGGGACTAGCTAAAGAGACCCAGTACTTC.